The entry that follows covers one T cell receptor beta chain sequence. Its antigen is unidentified. The template used for profiling TCR beta VDJ and CDR3 was genomic DNA. MiXCR, run by TCRdb on the reads, gives a single entry per CDR3 protein. The repertoire consists of over 100,000 distinct CDR3 sequences, with 41% occurring once and the leading ten covering almost 8.5%. This sample stems from a study of CD8+CD57+ T cells in acquired aplastic anemia. Overall study: Healthy donor sequencing depth: around 10 million CD4+, 11 million to 14 million CD8+ reads. General study results and limits: Patients and controls turned out to have 25 to 35 CD8+ CDR3 sequences in common.

The specimen was sorted CD4+, CD8+, or CD8+CD57+ T cells (not recorded which) from PBMCs. This TCR was sampled from a human donor in good health, serving as a control.

The CDR3 spells CALSSGRAGANVLTF. CDR3 DNA: TGTGCCTTATCCAGCGGGAGAGCTGGGGCCAACGTCCTGACTTTC. The rearrangement links TRBV24-1 to TRBJ2-6, with 8 positions matching TRBD2. There are 15 residues in the CDR3. Germline CDR1 KGHDR, CDR2 SFDVKD. The trim removed 12 bases at V and 2 bases at J, leaving 8 bases unmatched.